This T cell receptor delta chain came from a study of delta chain sequences of gamma delta T cells (dated by TCRdb to 2016 to 2017). Details on this clone: The antigen it recognizes is unknown. No base quality values were provided; no much bigger clone lies one nucleotide off.

Libraries came from 5' RACE. The sequencing machine was an Illumina MiSeq. Clone calls in TCRdb were regenerated from the public reads with CATT, after which identical DNA sequences shared one row. A total of approximately 2,500 delta-chain clones appear in this sample, more than 4.5% of them only once. The ten largest clones represent almost 50% of the sample. V is trimmed back by 0 bases and J by 8 bases, and the junction contains 6 bases that no gene match accounts for. From its cysteine to its phenylalanine, the CDR3 spans 17 amino acids. Of the read, only the CDR3 DNA is kept; its 51 bases are in frame from base 1. The CDR1 and CDR2 encoded by the germline V gene are GEAIGNYY and EKD.

The sequence came from a human donor in good health. Material for sequencing was either unsorted cells or a sorted T cell fraction (not recorded which). The V gene is TRDV2 and the J gene is TRDJ3, with 10 bases aligning to TRDD3. CDR3 loop: CACDTVLGDPYTRQMFF. The DNA sequence is as follows: TGTGCCTGTGACACCGTACTGGGGGATCCTTACACCCGACAGATGTTTTTC.